This T cell receptor beta chain comes out of a study of Ad26.COV2.S vaccination and SARS-CoV-2 variants. Study at large: Ad26.COV2.S arm of COV1001 included the donor.

The repertoire was sequenced with immunoSEQ multiplex PCR; TCRdb's copy has only in-frame clones and lacks some. The data hold a few hundred thousand clones, with around 92% observed a single time. The CDR3 has 14 amino acids. V lost 4 bases and J lost 8, with 15 bases in between. The germline V gene encodes CDR1 LGHNA and CDR2 YSLEER. Treatment meaning: about 20 received Ad26.COV2.S at low or high dose, single or two shots; about five received placebo; per-sample allocation not given. All samples were drawn on day 63, counting from the first vaccine or placebo injection. Built on an Ad26 vector, the vaccine expressed Wuhan-strain SARS-CoV-2 spike. General study points: In TCR breadth and depth analyses, total T cell responses may have been underestimated.

Notes on this clone: Its antigen is currently unknown.

The receptor was derived from a person aged 18-65 years who received the Ad26.COV2.S COVID-19 vaccine or a placebo. The material sequenced was peripheral blood, taken in a trial of Ad26.COV2.S vaccine versus placebo. V is TRBV4-3 and J is TRBJ2-1; D remains ambiguous. The CDR3 here is CASSPHKNIDEQFF. In nucleotides, the CDR3 is TGCGCCAGCAGCCCCCATAAGAATATTGATGAGCAGTTCTTC.